This T cell receptor beta chain emerged from a study of cytomegalovirus exposure and HLA in healthy donors. Study observations and caveats: Analysis was carried out at a later point, and it linked a missense DCLRE1C variant to TCR beta V- and J-gene trimming. The study flagged about 150 TCR beta chains as cytomegalovirus-associated.

V lost 5 bases to trimming and J lost 2 bases; unmatched junction nucleotides: 12. This CDR3 has 17 amino acids. Germline CDR1 SGHVS, CDR2 FNYEAQ. PCR employed 60 Vbeta and 13 Jbeta primers. The data were produced by immunoSEQ multiplex PCR, yet TCRdb's version contains in-frame clones alone and is incomplete. The sample lists about 160,000 clones; 84% were seen once. Remarks on this clone: Its antigen is as yet unknown.

This chain connects TRBV7-6 to TRBJ2-5, with 9 bases aligning to TRBD2. This clonotype originated in a man aged 25-45 years in good health and CMV-seronegative. What was sequenced was PBMCs. CDR3: CASSGGYLAGRQETQYF. CDR3 DNA sequence: TGTGCCAGCAGCGGAGGGTATCTAGCGGGGAGACAAGAGACCCAGTACTTC.